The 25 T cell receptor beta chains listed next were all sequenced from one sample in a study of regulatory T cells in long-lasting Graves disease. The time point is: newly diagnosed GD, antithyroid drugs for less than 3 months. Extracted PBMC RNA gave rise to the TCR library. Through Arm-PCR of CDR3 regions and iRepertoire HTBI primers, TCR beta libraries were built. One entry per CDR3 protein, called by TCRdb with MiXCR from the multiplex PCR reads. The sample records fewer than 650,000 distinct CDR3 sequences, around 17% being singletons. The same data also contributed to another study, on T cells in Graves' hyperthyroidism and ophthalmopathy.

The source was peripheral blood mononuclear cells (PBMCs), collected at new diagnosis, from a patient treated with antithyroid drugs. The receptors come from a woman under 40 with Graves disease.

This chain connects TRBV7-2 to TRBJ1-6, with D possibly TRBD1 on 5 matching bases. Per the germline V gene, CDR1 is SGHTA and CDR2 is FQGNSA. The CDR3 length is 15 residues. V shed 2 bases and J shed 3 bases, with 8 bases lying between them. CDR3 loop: CASSLTDSYNSPLHF. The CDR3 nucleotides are TGTGCCAGCAGCTTAACTGACAGCTATAATTCACCCCTCCACTTT.

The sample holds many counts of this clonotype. The CDR3: CASSIGLAYGYTF. The CDR3 nucleotides are TGTGCCAGTAGTATCGGGTTGGCGTATGGCTACACCTTC. The genes are TRBV19 and TRBJ1-2; D is unclear. Germline lookup yields CDR1 LNHDA and CDR2 SQIVND (reference sequence). V was cut by 3 bases and J by 5 bases, with 10 bases left in between. This CDR3 contains 13 residues.

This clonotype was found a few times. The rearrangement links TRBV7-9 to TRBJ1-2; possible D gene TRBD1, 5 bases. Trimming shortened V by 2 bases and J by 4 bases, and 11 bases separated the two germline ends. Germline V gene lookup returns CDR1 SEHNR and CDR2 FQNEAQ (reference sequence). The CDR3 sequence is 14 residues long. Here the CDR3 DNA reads TGTGCCAGCAGCTTACCCGGGACCTTCTATGGCTACACCTTC. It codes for CASSLPGTFYGYTF.

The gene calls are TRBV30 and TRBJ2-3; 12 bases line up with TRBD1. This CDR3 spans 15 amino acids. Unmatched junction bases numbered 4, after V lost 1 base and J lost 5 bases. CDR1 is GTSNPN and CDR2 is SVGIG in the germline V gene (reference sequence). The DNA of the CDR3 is TGTGCCTGGAGTGGGGACAGGGGGCTCGGAGATACGCAGTATTTT. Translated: CAWSGDRGLGDTQYF.

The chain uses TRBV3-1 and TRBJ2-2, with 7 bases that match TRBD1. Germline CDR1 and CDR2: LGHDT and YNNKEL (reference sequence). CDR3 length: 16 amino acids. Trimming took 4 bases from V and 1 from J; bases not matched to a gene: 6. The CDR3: CASSRQGEWNTGELFF. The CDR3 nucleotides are TGTGCCAGCAGCCGTCAGGGGGAATGGAACACCGGGGAGCTGTTTTTT.

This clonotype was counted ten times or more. The CDR3 protein is CASSPRTGWGEQYF. For the CDR3, the DNA is TGTGCCAGCAGCCCCCGGACAGGCTGGGGCGAGCAGTACTTC. V is TRBV11-1 and J is TRBJ2-7; 7 bases align to TRBD1. Germline loops: CDR1 SGHAT, CDR2 FQDESV (reference sequence). The V segment lost 5 bases and the J segment 6 bases; nucleotides outside the gene matches: 10. The CDR3 consists of 14 residues.

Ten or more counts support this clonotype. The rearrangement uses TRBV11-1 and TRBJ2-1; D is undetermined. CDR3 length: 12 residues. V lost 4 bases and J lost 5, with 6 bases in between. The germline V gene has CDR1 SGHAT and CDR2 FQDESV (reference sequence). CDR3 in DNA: TGTGCCAGCAGCTCAGACCACAATGAGCAGTTCTTC. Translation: CASSSDHNEQFF. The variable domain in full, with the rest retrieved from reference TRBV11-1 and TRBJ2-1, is EAEVAQSPRYKITEKSQAVAFWCDPISGHATLYWYRQILGQGPELLVQFQDESVVDDSQLPKDRFSAERLKGVDSTLKIQPAELGDSAMYLCASSSDHNEQFFGPGTRLTVL.

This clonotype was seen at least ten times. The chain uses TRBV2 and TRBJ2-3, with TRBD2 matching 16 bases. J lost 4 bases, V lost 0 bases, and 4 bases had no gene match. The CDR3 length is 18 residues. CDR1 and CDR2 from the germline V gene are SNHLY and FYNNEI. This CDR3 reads CASSEAGTSGRAADTQYF. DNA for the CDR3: TGTGCCAGCAGTGAAGCAGGGACTAGCGGGAGGGCCGCAGATACGCAGTATTTT.

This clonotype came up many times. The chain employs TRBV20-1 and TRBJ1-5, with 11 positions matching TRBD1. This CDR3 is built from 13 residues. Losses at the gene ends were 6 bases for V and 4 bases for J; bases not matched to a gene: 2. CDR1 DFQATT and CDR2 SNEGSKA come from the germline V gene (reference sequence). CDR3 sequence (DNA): TGCAGTGCGGGGACAGGGGGAAATCAGCCCCAGCATTTT. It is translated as CSAGTGGNQPQHF.

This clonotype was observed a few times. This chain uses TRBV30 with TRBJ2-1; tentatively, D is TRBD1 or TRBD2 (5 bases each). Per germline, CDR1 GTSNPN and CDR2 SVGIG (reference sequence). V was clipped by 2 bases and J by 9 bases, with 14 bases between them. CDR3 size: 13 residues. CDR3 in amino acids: CAWSPQGAGEQFF. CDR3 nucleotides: TGTGCCTGGAGTCCCCAAGGGGCGGGTGAGCAGTTCTTC. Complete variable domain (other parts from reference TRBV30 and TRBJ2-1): SQTIHQWPATLVQPVGSPLSLECTVEGTSNPNLYWYRQAAGRGLQLLFYSVGIGQISSEVPQNLSASRPQDRQFILSSKKLLLSDSGFYLCAWSPQGAGEQFFGPGTRLTVL.

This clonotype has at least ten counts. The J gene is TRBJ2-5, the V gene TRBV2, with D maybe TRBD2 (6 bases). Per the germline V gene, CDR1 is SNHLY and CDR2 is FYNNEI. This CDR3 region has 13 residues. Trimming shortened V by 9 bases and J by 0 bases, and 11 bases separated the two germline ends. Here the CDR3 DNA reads TGTGCCAGGGCGGAGGGCCACCAAGAGACCCAGTACTTC. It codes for CARAEGHQETQYF. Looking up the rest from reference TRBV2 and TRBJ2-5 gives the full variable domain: EPEVTQTPSHQVTQMGQEVILRCVPISNHLYFYWYRQILGQKVEFLVSFYNNEISEKSEIFDDQFSVERPDGSNFTLKIRSTKLEDSAMYFCARAEGHQETQYFGPGTRLLVL.

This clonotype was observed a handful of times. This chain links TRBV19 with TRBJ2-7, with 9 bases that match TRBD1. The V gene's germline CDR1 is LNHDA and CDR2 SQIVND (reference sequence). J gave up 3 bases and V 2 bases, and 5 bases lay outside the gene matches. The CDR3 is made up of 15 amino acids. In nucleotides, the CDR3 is TGTGCCAGTAGTATAAAGGGACAGGGACTCTACGAGCAGTACTTC. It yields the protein CASSIKGQGLYEQYF. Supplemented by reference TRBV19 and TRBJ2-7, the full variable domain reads DGGITQSPKYLFRKEGQNVTLSCEQNLNHDAMYWYRQDPGQGLRLIYYSQIVNDFQKGDIAEGYSVSREKKESFPLTVTSAQKNPTAFYLCASSIKGQGLYEQYFGPGTRLTVT.

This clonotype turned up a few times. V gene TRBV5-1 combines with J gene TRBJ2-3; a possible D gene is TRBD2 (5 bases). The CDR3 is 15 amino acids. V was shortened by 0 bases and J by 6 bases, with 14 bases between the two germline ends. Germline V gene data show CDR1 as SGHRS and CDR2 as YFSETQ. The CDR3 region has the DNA TGCGCCAGCAGCTTGGCGACGTGGGAGTGGGATACGCAGTATTTT. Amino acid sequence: CASSLATWEWDTQYF.

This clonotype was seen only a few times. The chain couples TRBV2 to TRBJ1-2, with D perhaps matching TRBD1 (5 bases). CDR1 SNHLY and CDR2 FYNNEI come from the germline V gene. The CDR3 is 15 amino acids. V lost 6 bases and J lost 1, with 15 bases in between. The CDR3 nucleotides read TGTGCCAGCAGGGCGGGGGACCAGGGTAACTATGGCTACACCTTC. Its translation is CASRAGDQGNYGYTF.

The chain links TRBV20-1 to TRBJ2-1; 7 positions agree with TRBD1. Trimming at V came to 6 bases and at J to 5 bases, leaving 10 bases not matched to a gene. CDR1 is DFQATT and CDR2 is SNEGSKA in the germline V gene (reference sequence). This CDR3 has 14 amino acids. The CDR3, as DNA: TGCAGTGCCAAGACAGGCAGGGGGAACAATGAGCAGTTCTTC. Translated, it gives CSAKTGRGNNEQFF.

In DNA form, the CDR3 reads TGTGCCAGCTCACCTCTCCCCGCGTTGCCGGGACTAACTTACGAGCAGTACTTC. Encoded protein: CASSPLPALPGLTYEQYF. The chain couples TRBV18 to TRBJ2-7; 7 bases align to TRBD2. CDR1 and CDR2 (germline): KGHSH, LQKENI. There are 18 residues in the CDR3. The V and J ends lost 3 bases and 4 bases, in that order; junction bases with no gene match: 18.

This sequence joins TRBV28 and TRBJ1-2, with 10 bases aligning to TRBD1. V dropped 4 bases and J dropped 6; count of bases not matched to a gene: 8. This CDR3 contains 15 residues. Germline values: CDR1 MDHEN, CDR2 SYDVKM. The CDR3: CASSWVAGQGNGYTF. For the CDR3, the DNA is TGTGCCAGCAGTTGGGTCGCGGGACAGGGGAATGGCTACACCTTC.

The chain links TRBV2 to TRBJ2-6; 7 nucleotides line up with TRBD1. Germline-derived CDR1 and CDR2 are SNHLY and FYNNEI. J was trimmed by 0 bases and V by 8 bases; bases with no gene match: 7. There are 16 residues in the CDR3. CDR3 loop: CASFRDSDSGANVLTF. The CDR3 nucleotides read TGTGCCAGCTTCCGGGACAGTGACTCTGGGGCCAACGTCCTGACTTTC.

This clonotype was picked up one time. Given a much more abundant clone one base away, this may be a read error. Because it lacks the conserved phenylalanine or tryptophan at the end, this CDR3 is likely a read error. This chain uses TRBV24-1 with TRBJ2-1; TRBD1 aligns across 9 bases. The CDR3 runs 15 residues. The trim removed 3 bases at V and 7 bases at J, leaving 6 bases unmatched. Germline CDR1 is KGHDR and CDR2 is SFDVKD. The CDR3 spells CATSDPGQGGNEQFL. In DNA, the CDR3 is TGTGCCACCAGTGATCCGGGACAGGGTGGGAATGAGCAGTTCCTC.

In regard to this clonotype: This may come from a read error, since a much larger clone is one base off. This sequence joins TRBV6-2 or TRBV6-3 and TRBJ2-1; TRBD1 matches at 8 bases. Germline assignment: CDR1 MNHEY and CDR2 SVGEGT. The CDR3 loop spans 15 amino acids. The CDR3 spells CATVMRTGSPNEQSF. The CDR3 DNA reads TGTGCCACCGTGATGAGGACAGGGAGTCCTAATGAGCAGTCCTTC.

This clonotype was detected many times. This CDR3 reads CASQKPAFGYTF. The CDR3 DNA follows: TGTGCCAGCCAAAAACCCGCGTTCGGCTACACCTTC. V and J are TRBV28 and TRBJ1-2; no definite D call. This CDR3 region has 12 residues. V lost 8 bases to trimming and J lost 8 bases, with 15 bases between them. Per germline, CDR1 MDHEN and CDR2 SYDVKM.

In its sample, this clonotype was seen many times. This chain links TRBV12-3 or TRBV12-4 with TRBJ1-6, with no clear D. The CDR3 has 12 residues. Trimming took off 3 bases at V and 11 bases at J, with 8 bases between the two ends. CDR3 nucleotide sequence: TGTGCCAGCAGTTTCGGAGAGCCACCCCTCCACTTT. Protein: CASSFGEPPLHF.

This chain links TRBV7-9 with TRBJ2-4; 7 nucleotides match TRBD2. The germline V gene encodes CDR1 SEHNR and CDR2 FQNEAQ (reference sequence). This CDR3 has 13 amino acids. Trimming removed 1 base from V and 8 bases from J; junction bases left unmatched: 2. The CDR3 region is CASSLGGSDIQYF. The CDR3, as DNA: TGTGCCAGCAGCTTAGGCGGGAGTGACATTCAGTACTTC.

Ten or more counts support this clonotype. The CDR3: CAISEAGTGNTEAFF. CDR3 bases: TGTGCCATCAGTGAGGCCGGGACAGGGAACACTGAAGCTTTCTTT. The chain carries TRBV10-3 and TRBJ1-1; TRBD1 matches 8 bases. Germline V lookup: CDR1 ENHRY, CDR2 SYGVKD. With V trimmed by 2 bases and J by 1 base, 3 bases remained unmatched. This CDR3 is built from 15 residues.

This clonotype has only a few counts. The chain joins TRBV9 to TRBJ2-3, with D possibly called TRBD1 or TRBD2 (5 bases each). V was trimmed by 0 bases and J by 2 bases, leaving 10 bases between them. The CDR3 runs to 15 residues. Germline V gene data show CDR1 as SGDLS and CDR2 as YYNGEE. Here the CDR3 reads CASSVGGTPTDTQYF. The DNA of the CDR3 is TGTGCCAGCAGCGTAGGGGGGACCCCCACAGATACGCAGTATTTT.